The 16 T cell receptor beta chains listed next were all sequenced from one sample in a study of T cell responses to AZD1222 COVID-19 vaccine. Using immunoSEQ multiplex PCR, the repertoire was profiled, and TCRdb retains in-frame clones only, with some absent. The table lists around 100,000 clones, about 89% of them singletons. This material consisted of peripheral blood, taken on day 0 of MenACWY control vaccination. The source is an adult in good health.

J is TRBJ1-6 and V is TRBV19, with a possible D match to TRBD1 (5 bases). The CDR3 is 15 residues long. Trimming shortened V by 7 bases and J by 8 bases, and 18 bases separated the two germline ends. The V gene's germline CDR1 is LNHDA and CDR2 SQIVND (reference sequence). CDR3 bases: TGTGCCAGTAATCTGGGGGGAAGAGGGGATTCACCCCTCCACTTT. Residues: CASNLGGRGDSPLHF.

The chain employs TRBV2 and TRBJ2-7; 9 nucleotides match TRBD1. The CDR3 runs 14 residues. The V segment lost 6 bases and the J segment 3 bases; nucleotides outside the gene matches: 6. Germline-derived CDR1 and CDR2 are SNHLY and FYNNEI. The chain's CDR3 is CASSLGQGYYEQYF. The DNA for the CDR3 is TGTGCCAGCAGCCTGGGACAGGGTTACTACGAGCAGTACTTC.

This chain joins TRBV7-9 and TRBJ1-1, with 7 bases that match TRBD1. After removal of 3 bases from V and 5 bases from J, the junction contained 6 bases not matched to a gene. The CDR3 runs 14 residues. Germline CDR1 is SEHNR and CDR2 is FQNEAQ (reference sequence). CDR3: CASSLRAGGTEAFF. The CDR3, as DNA: TGTGCCAGCAGCTTGAGGGCAGGGGGGACTGAAGCTTTCTTT.

The chain employs TRBV6-5 and TRBJ2-2, with a possible D match to TRBD1 (5 bases). The CDR3 is made up of 14 amino acids. From germline, CDR1 is MNHEY and CDR2 SVGAGI. V lost 6 bases and J 8 bases, leaving 16 bases between the germline ends. The CDR3 loop is CASRPTGPGGELFF. The CDR3 coding sequence is TGTGCCAGCAGACCAACAGGTCCCGGGGGGGAGCTGTTTTTT.

This chain uses TRBV4-1 with TRBJ2-6; TRBD2 matches 8 bases. The CDR3 has 17 amino acids. Germline assignment: CDR1 MGHRA and CDR2 YSYEKL. Unmatched junction bases numbered 5, after V lost 4 bases and J lost 0 bases. This CDR3 reads CASSPREGSSGANVLTF. For the CDR3, the DNA is TGCGCCAGCAGCCCTCGGGAGGGGAGCTCTGGGGCCAACGTCCTGACTTTC.

The rearrangement links TRBV11-2 to TRBJ2-3; D is unclear. Germline CDR1 is SGHAT and CDR2 is FQNNGV. CDR3 length: 13 amino acids. Deletions cut 6 bases from V and 2 bases from J, with 9 bases between. The CDR3 DNA is TGTGCCAGCAGATTTTGGGACACAGATACGCAGTATTTT. This sequence encodes CASRFWDTDTQYF.

The V call is TRBV6-2 or TRBV6-3, the J call TRBJ2-5; D remains unclear. Trimming removed 5 bases from V and 5 bases from J, with 9 bases in between. Germline CDR1 MNHEY, CDR2 SVGEGT. The CDR3 is 12 residues long. CDR3 coding DNA: TGTGCCAGCAGTGTTGTTGGGGAGACCCAGTACTTC. It encodes CASSVVGETQYF.

The genes are TRBV7-2 and TRBJ1-4, with unresolved D. The CDR3 totals 17 residues. Trimming pared 0 bases from V and 7 bases from J, leaving 18 bases between. The germline V gene encodes CDR1 SGHTA and CDR2 FQGNSA. Written as DNA, the CDR3 is TGTGCCAGCAGCTTAGCTTCCAGACCCAGCTTAGGTGAAAAACTGTTTTTT. Encoded protein: CASSLASRPSLGEKLFF.

The J gene is TRBJ2-1, the V gene TRBV4-2, with D perhaps TRBD1 or TRBD2 (6 bases each). Germline CDR1 reads LGHNA; CDR2 reads YNFKEQ. This CDR3 contains 15 residues. Trimming took 1 base from V and 3 from J, leaving 10 bases between them. The CDR3 sequence is CASSQVGGSYNEQFF. CDR3 bases: TGTGCCAGCAGCCAAGTAGGGGGGAGCTACAATGAGCAGTTCTTC.

CDR3 region: CASSRTDSTDTQYF. The CDR3 nucleotides are TGTGCCAGCAGCCGGACAGACTCCACAGATACGCAGTATTTT. The V and J genes are TRBV3-1 (or the pseudogene TRBV3-2) and TRBJ2-3; D might be TRBD1 (6 bases). Germline CDR1 and CDR2: LGHDT and YNNKEL (reference sequence). The CDR3 length is 14 residues. Trimming shortened V by 4 bases and J by 2 bases, and 10 bases separated the two germline ends.

This sequence joins TRBV6-1 and TRBJ2-7; possibly TRBD2 for D (5 bases). CDR3 length: 13 amino acids. The germline V and J ends were trimmed by 0 bases and 7 bases, with 10 bases remaining between them. The germline V gene encodes CDR1 MNHNS and CDR2 SASEGT. DNA for the CDR3: TGTGCCAGCAGTGAAGCGCTTCGGAGGGAGCAGTACTTC. Amino acids: CASSEALRREQYF.

In this sample, this clone turned up once. This chain joins TRBV29-1 and TRBJ2-7; D gene unclear. Germline V gene lookup returns CDR1 SQVTM and CDR2 ANQGSEA. V lost 2 bases, J lost 5 bases, and 13 bases lay in between. The CDR3 covers 13 residues. The DNA of the CDR3 is TGCAGCGTTGAAAAATACTCCGGAGACGAGCAGTACTTC. It codes for CSVEKYSGDEQYF.

The rearrangement joins TRBV6-2 or TRBV6-3 to TRBJ2-6; possibly TRBD1 or TRBD2 for D (5 bases each). V was trimmed by 4 bases and J by 0 bases, leaving 13 bases between them. The CDR3 contains 17 residues. The germline CDR1 and CDR2 sequences are MNHEY and SVGEGT. CDR3: CASSSNVGASGANVLTF. The CDR3 DNA sequence: TGTGCCAGCAGTTCCAACGTCGGGGCCTCTGGGGCCAACGTCCTGACTTTC.

The chain joins TRBV11-2 to TRBJ2-7; D may be TRBD1 (5 bases). The V gene's germline CDR1 is SGHAT and CDR2 FQNNGV. This CDR3 has 15 residues. Trimming removed 5 bases at V and 6 bases at J, with 20 bases between. The CDR3 sequence is CASSLNRFSDTEQYF. The DNA for the CDR3 is TGTGCCAGCAGCCTCAACAGGTTCTCCGATACCGAGCAGTACTTC.

The V gene is TRBV5-1, the J gene TRBJ1-2; D is uncertain. Trimming took off 0 bases at V and 4 bases at J, with 1 base between the two ends. The CDR3 is made up of 11 amino acids. The germline gives CDR1 SGHRS, CDR2 YFSETQ. Written as DNA, the CDR3 is TGCGCCAGCAGCTTGGGCTATGGCTACACCTTC. Translated, it gives CASSLGYGYTF.

This rearrangement joins TRBV4-1 to TRBJ2-1; D unresolved. The CDR3 has 15 residues. Trimming stripped 1 base from V and 2 bases from J, with 9 bases between. Germline V gene data show CDR1 as MGHRA and CDR2 as YSYEKL. The CDR3, as DNA: TGCGCCAGCAGCCAAGGCGACCGAGCCTACAATGAGCAGTTCTTC. This translates into CASSQGDRAYNEQFF.